Listed below are T cell receptor beta chains from one sample, sequenced in a study of T cell repertoires in cytomegalovirus infection. What these receptors recognize is not known. MiXCR, applied by TCRdb to the reads, yields one record per CDR3 protein. The repertoire includes about 570,000 distinct CDR3 sequences, almost 40% of them detected once, and over 45% sits in the top ten. Sample: cultured PBMCs, taken from culture after CMV antigen stimulation. These receptors were obtained from a human donor in good health (CMV status not recorded). Some clones in this sample may be carry-over from other donors' samples. The CDR3 runs from the conserved cysteine through the conserved F or W. The D gene is left open where the match is weak. For some rows the clone size is stated as once, few or many, or as a class when expanded; others skip it.

NA TRBJ2-7 TRBV10-3 NA TGTGCCATCAGTGATGGGGACGAGCAGTACTTC CAISDGDEQYF
NA TRBJ2-5 TRBV15 NA TGTGCCACCACCCGAGGGGCAGGCGCAGGGCTAGGGGAGACCCAGTACTTC CATTRGAGAGLGETQYF
NA TRBJ1-4 TRBV6-5 NA TGTGCCAGCAGTTCCAACCGGGACACTTACGAAAAACTGTTTTTT CASSSNRDTYEKLFF
few TRBJ2-1 TRBV28 TRBD2 TGTGCCAGCGGGCAACTAGCGGGAGAAGGCTACAATGAGCAGTTCTTC CASGQLAGEGYNEQFF
NA TRBJ2-2 TRBV7-2 NA TGTGCCAGCAGCTTAATCCATGCAGGGGTGGACACCGGGGAGCTGTTTTTT CASSLIHAGVDTGELFF
NA TRBJ2-3 TRBV12-3/TRBV12-4 TRBD1 TGTGCCAGCAGTCCCAACCGGGACAGGCTTTACACAGATACGCAGTATTTT CASSPNRDRLYTDTQYF
few TRBJ2-6 TRBV20-1 NA TGCAGTGCCGACCGGGATGGAGGGGCCAACGTCCTGACTTTC CSADRDGGANVLTF
few TRBJ2-7 TRBV27 NA TGTGCCAGCAGTTTCGCAGAACCGAGCTCCTACGAGCAGTACTTC CASSFAEPSSYEQYF
NA TRBJ2-7 TRBV6-6 TRBD2 TGTGCCAGCAGTTCCCCGGGACTAGCGGACTACGAGCAGTACTTC CASSSPGLADYEQYF
NA TRBJ2-1 TRBV12-3/TRBV12-4 NA TGTGCCAGCATCCCTTTGGCTACTCCCAATGAGCAGTTCTTC CASIPLATPNEQFF
NA TRBJ1-1 TRBV25-1 NA TGTGCCAGCAGTGAATTCAAGGGGACATTTGACCCTGAAGCTTTCTTT CASSEFKGTFDPEAFF
NA TRBJ2-7 TRBV6-2/TRBV6-3 TRBD1 TGTGCCAGCGAAGGACAGGCCTACGAGCAGTACTTC CASEGQAYEQYF
few TRBJ2-7 TRBV7-2 NA TGTGCCAGCAGCTCCCCCGGGGACCGCTACGAGCAGTACTTC CASSSPGDRYEQYF
NA TRBJ2-7 TRBV4-1 NA TGCGCCAGCAGCCAAGATTGGGAGGGGGTAAGCTCCTACGAGCAGTACTTC CASSQDWEGVSSYEQYF
few TRBJ2-1 TRBV10-3 TRBD2 TGTGCCATCAGTGGATCTAGCGGGGCGTATTCCTACAATGAGCAGTTCTTC CAISGSSGAYSYNEQFF
NA TRBJ1-2 TRBV7-9 NA TGTGCCAGCAGCGCGCGGGGAGGGGACTATGGCTACACCTTC CASSARGGDYGYTF
NA TRBJ2-3 TRBV28 NA TGTGCCAGCAGCACCCTAGCGCCGGGAGATACGCAGTATTTT CASSTLAPGDTQYF
NA TRBJ1-4 TRBV6-1 TRBD1 TGTGCCAGCAGGGAAGACAGGGGTGGAGAAAAACTGTTTTTT CASREDRGGEKLFF
few TRBJ2-1 TRBV2 TRBD2 TGTGCCAGCACAGAGCGGGGAAGCTACAATGAGCAGTTCTTC CASTERGSYNEQFF
few TRBJ1-5 TRBV29-1 NA TGCAGCGTCGGACAAGGTTGGGATCAGCCCCAGCATTTT CSVGQGWDQPQHF
NA TRBJ2-1 TRBV24-1 NA TGTGCCACCAGTGATTTACAACAGGGACATGAGCAGTTCTTC CATSDLQQGHEQFF
once TRBJ2-5 TRBV2 NA TGTGCCAGCAGTGGGGTAGAGAGAGAGACCCAGTACTTC CASSGVERETQYF
NA TRBJ1-4 TRBV12-3/TRBV12-4 TRBD1 TGTGCCAGCACCGGGACAGGGGGAAGTGAAAAACTGTTTTTT CASTGTGGSEKLFF
once TRBJ1-2 TRBV5-5 NA TGTGCCAGCAGCTTGCGGGGGTACAACTATGGCTACACCTTC CASSLRGYNYGYTF
few TRBJ2-7 TRBV7-6 NA TGTGCCAGCAGCATCGGGGGCAGGGCCCACGAGCAGTACTTC CASSIGGRAHEQYF
few TRBJ2-7 TRBV7-2 NA TGTGCCAGCAGCCTACTGCTCTCCTACGAGCAGTACTTC CASSLLLSYEQYF
few TRBJ2-1 TRBV7-2 NA TGTGCCAGCAGTCCCAGGGGGGGGGAGGGATACAATGAGCAGTTCTTC CASSPRGGEGYNEQFF
NA TRBJ1-1 TRBV7-9 NA TGTGCCAGCAGCTCGAGTACGAACACTGAAGCTTTCTTT CASSSSTNTEAFF
NA TRBJ2-7 TRBV5-1 NA TGCGCCAGCAGCGTGACCTCGGGACCGTACGAGCAGTACTTC CASSVTSGPYEQYF
NA TRBJ2-6 TRBV7-6 NA TGTGCCAGCAGCGCGCCTGGGGCCAACGTCCTGACTTTC CASSAPGANVLTF
NA TRBJ1-5 TRBV12-3/TRBV12-4 TRBD1 TGTGCCAGCAGTGTTTCGGGGACAGTAATAAAGCCCCAGCATTTT CASSVSGTVIKPQHF
few TRBJ2-7 TRBV6-2/TRBV6-3 NA TGTGCCAGCAGTTACGGGACCGAGCAGTACTTC CASSYGTEQYF
NA TRBJ1-1 TRBV10-3 NA TGTGCCATCAGTGAAGGCCTACAGGGTCGCACTGAAGCTTTCTTT CAISEGLQGRTEAFF
few TRBJ2-3 TRBV6-6 NA TGTGCCAGCTCCCCCCGCAGGACACAGGATTTAACAGATACGCAGTATTTT CASSPRRTQDLTDTQYF
few TRBJ1-1 TRBV4-1 NA TGCGCCAGCAGCCCCTGGGGGAACACTGAAGCTTTCTTT CASSPWGNTEAFF
NA TRBJ2-2 TRBV12-3/TRBV12-4 TRBD2 TGTGCCAGCAGTTCCTCTAGCGGGGGGGCCTGGACCGGGGAGCTGTTTTTT CASSSSSGGAWTGELFF
NA TRBJ2-2 TRBV4-1 TRBD2 TGCGCCAGCAGCCAAGATAAGGGAGGGGCGGTCGGGGAGCTGTTTTTT CASSQDKGGAVGELFF
few TRBJ2-7 TRBV12-3/TRBV12-4 TRBD2 TGTGCCAGCAGTTTCGGGGGGTTGTACCACTTC CASSFGGLYHF
NA TRBJ1-4 TRBV28 NA TGTGCCAGCAGTCAGGGGAGGGAAGAAAAACTGTTTTTT CASSQGREEKLFF
NA TRBJ2-5 TRBV20-1 NA TGCAGTGCTCGGTTTGTATCATGGGCGGAGACCCAGTACTTC CSARFVSWAETQYF
NA TRBJ2-7 TRBV10-3 NA TGTGCCATCAGTGAGTCGGGGACGGAGCAGTACTTC CAISESGTEQYF
NA TRBJ2-5 TRBV27 NA TGTGCCAGCAGTTTACGCTATTCCGCTCCCCAAGAGACCCAGTACTTC CASSLRYSAPQETQYF
NA TRBJ2-5 TRBV20-1 NA TGCAGTGCTAGAGAATCTGGGGTGGAGACCCAGTACTTC CSARESGVETQYF
NA TRBJ2-3 TRBV6-1 TRBD2 TGTGCCAGCAGTGTGGGACTAGCGGGGGCCACAGATACGCAGTATTTT CASSVGLAGATDTQYF
NA TRBJ1-5 TRBV5-5 TRBD1 TGTGCCAGCGCACCCGGACAGGCCGTGGGGCAGCCCCAGCATTTT CASAPGQAVGQPQHF
NA TRBJ2-2 TRBV7-2 NA TGTGCCAGCAGCCAGGTGCTCAACACCGGGGAGCTGTTATTT CASSQVLNTGELLF
NA TRBJ2-7 TRBV14 NA TGTGCCAGCCCTAGCGCAGGAGCCCACGAGCAGTACTTC CASPSAGAHEQYF
NA TRBJ2-1 TRBV11-2 NA TGTGCCAGCAGCTTAGGGACCCAAGGCGCCTACAATGAGCAGTTCTTC CASSLGTQGAYNEQFF
NA TRBJ2-5 TRBV10-3 TRBD2 TGTGCCATCAGACGGACTAGCGGGGGGCAAGAGACCCAGTACTTC CAIRRTSGGQETQYF
many TRBJ2-5 TRBV7-9 TRBD2 TGTGCCAGCAGCTCTTCTAGCGGGGGGGCCTTGGAGACCCAGTACTTC CASSSSSGGALETQYF
NA TRBJ2-1 TRBV7-2 NA TGTGCCAGCAGCCTACAAGGGGCTATCGGGCAGTTCTTC CASSLQGAIGQFF
NA TRBJ2-3 TRBV6-6 NA TGTGCCAGCGACTACTTAGATACGCAGTATTTT CASDYLDTQYF
few TRBJ2-1 TRBV2 TRBD2 TGTGCCAGCAGATATCTGACTAGCGGGGGGGCCGGTGAGCAGTTCTTC CASRYLTSGGAGEQFF
NA TRBJ2-7 TRBV7-2 NA TGTGCCAGCAGCTTAAGGGATAGCGACTCCTACGAGCAGTACTTC CASSLRDSDSYEQYF